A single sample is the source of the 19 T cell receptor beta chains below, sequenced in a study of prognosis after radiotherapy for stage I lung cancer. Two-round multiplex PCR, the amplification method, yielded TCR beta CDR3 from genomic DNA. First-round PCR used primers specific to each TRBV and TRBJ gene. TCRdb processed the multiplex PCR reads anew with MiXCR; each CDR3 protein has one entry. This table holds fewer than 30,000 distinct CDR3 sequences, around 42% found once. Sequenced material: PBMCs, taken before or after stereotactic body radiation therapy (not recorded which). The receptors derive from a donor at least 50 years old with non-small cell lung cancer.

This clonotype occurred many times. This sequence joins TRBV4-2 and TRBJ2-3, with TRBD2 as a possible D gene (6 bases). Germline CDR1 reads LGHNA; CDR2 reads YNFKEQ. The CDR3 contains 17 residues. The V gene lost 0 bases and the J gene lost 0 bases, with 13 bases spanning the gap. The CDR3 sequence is CASSQDPAGSSTDTQYF. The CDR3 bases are TGTGCCAGCAGCCAAGATCCCGCGGGGAGTAGCACAGATACGCAGTATTTT.

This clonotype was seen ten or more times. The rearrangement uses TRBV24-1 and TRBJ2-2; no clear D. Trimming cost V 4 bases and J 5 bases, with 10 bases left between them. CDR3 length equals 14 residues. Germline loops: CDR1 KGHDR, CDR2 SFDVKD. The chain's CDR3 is CATSDRTVTGELFF. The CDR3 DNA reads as TGTGCCACCAGTGACCGGACGGTTACCGGGGAGCTGTTTTTT.

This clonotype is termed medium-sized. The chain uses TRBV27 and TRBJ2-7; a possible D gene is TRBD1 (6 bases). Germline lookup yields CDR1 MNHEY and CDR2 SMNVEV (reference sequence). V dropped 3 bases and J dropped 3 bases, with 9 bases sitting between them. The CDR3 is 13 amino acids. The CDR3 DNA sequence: TGTGCCAGCAGTTTGAGGGGGTTCTACGAGCAGTACTTC. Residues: CASSLRGFYEQYF.

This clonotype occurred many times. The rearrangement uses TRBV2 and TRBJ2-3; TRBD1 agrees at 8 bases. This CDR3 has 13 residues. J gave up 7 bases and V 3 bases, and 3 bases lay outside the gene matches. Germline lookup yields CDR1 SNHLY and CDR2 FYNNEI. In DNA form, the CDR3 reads TGTGCCAGCAGTGATGGGACAGGCAATACGCAGTATTTT. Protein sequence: CASSDGTGNTQYF.

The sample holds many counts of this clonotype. This CDR3 is CASSTLGGRSDTQYF. DNA for the CDR3: TGTGCCAGCAGCACACTCGGCGGGAGGTCAGATACGCAGTATTTT. V and J are TRBV7-2 and TRBJ2-3; 8 nucleotides agree with TRBD2. CDR3 length equals 15 residues. The junction had 8 bases not matched to a gene; V was cut back by 5 bases and J by 4 bases. Germline loops: CDR1 SGHTA, CDR2 FQGNSA. The whole variable domain, remainder taken from reference TRBV7-2 and TRBJ2-3, is GAGVSQSPSNKVTEKGKDVELRCDPISGHTALYWYRQSLGQGLEFLIYFQGNSAPDKSGLPSDRFSAERTGGSVSTLTIQRTQQEDSAVYLCASSTLGGRSDTQYFGPGTRLTVL.

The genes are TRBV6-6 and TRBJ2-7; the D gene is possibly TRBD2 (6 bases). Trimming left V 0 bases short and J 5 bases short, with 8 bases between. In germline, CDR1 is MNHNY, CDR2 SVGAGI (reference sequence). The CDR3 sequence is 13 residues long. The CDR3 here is CASSYSTRNEQYF. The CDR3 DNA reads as TGTGCCAGCAGTTACTCGACTAGGAACGAGCAGTACTTC.

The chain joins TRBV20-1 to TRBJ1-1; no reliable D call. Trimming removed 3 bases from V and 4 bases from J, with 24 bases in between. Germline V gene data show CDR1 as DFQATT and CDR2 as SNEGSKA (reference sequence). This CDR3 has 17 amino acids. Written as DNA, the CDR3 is TGCAGTGCTAGTAGTACGTTAGGTGTGACCCGGGGCACTGAAGCTTTCTTT. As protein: CSASSTLGVTRGTEAFF.

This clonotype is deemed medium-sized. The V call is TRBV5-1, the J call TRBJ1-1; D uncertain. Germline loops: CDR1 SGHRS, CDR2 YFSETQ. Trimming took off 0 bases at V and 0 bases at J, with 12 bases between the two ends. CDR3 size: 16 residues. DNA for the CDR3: TGCGCCAGCAGCTTGGACGCTATGGGGATGAACACTGAAGCTTTCTTT. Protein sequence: CASSLDAMGMNTEAFF.

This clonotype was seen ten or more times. CDR3 in amino acids: CASSIGVRNQPQHF. The CDR3 DNA reads TGTGCCAGTAGTATAGGGGTCCGAAATCAGCCCCAGCATTTT. The chain has TRBV19 and TRBJ1-5; unclear D gene. The germline CDR1 and CDR2 sequences are LNHDA and SQIVND (reference sequence). Trimming removed 1 base at V and 4 bases at J, with 8 bases between. The CDR3 totals 14 residues.

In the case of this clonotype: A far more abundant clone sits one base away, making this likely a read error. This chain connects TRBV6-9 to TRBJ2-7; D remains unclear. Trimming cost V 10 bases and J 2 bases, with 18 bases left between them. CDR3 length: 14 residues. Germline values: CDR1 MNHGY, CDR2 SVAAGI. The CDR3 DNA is TGTGCCATCACCAGGACCAATCTGCCCTACGAGCAGTACTTC. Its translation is CAITRTNLPYEQYF.

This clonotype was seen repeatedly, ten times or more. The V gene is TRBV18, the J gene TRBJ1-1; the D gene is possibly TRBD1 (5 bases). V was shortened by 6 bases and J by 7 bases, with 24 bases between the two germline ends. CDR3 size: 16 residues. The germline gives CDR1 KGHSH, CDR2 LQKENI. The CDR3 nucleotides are TGTGCCAGCTCCCCGAATTCATATGCAGGGCCTGTTGAAGCTTTCTTT. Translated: CASSPNSYAGPVEAFF. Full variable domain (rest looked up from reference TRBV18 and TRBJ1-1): NAGVMQNPRHLVRRRGQEARLRCSPMKGHSHVYWYRQLPEEGLKFMVYLQKENIIDESGMPKERFSAEFPKEGPSILRIQQVVRGDSAAYFCASSPNSYAGPVEAFFGQGTRLTVV.

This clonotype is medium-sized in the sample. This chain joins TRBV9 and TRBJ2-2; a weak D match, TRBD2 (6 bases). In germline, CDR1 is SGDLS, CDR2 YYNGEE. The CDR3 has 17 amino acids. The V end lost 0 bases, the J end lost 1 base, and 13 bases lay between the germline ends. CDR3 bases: TGTGCCAGCAGCGTAGGGAGGTCGGGGGAGAACACCGGGGAGCTGTTTTTT. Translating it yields CASSVGRSGENTGELFF.

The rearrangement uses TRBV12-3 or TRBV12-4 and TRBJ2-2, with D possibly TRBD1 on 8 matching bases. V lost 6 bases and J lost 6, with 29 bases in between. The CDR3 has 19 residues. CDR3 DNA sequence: TGTGCCAGCAGGCCGGGAGGAGTTTTGGGACAGGCGGGGTCCGGGGAGCTGTTTTTT. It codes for CASRPGGVLGQAGSGELFF.

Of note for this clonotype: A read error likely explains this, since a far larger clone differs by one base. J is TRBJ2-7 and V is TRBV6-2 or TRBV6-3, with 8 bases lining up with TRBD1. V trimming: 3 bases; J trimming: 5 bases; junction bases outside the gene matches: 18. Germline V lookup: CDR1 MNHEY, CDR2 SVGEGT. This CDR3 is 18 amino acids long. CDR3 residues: CASSYPQTGVARLDEQYF. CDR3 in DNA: TGTGCCAGCAGTTATCCCCAGACAGGGGTCGCGAGGTTGGACGAGCAGTACTTC.

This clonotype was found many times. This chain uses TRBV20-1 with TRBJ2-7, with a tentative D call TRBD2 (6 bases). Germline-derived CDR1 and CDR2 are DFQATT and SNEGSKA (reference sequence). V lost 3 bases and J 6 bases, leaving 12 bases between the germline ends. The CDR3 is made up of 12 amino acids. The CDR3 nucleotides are TGCAGTGCTAGTTGGGAGGACTCCGAGCAGTACTTC. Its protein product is CSASWEDSEQYF.

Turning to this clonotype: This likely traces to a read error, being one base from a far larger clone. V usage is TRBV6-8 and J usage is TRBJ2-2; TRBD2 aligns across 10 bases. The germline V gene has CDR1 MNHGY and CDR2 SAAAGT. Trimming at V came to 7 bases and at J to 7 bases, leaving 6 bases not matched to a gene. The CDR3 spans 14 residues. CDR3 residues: CASIRRLAGGELFF. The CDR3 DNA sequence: TGTGCCAGCATCCGTCGACTAGCGGGCGGGGAGCTGTTTTTT.

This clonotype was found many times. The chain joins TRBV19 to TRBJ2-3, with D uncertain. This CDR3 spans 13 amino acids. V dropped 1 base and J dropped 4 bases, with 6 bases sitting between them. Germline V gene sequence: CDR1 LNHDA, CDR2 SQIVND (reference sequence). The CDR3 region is CASSIGHPDTQYF. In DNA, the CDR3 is TGTGCCAGTAGTATAGGGCACCCAGATACGCAGTATTTT.

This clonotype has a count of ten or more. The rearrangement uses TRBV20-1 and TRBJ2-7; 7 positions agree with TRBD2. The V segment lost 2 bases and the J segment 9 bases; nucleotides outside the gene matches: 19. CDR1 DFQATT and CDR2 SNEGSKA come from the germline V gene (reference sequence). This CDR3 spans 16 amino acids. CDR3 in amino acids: CSARSPSGAGDDGQYF. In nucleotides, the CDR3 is TGCAGTGCTAGATCTCCCTCGGGTGCGGGAGATGACGGGCAGTACTTC.

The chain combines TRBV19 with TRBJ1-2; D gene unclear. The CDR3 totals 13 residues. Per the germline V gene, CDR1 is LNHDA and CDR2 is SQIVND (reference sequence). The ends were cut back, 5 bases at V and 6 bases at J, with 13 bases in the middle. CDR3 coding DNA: TGTGCCAGTAGTCAGAGGAATATGAATGGCTACACCTTC. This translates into CASSQRNMNGYTF.